This TCR beta chain came from a study of vaccination and CD4 T cells after COVID-19. Regarding the study as a whole: Counts of SARS-CoV-2-reactive clonotypes had a median that went from about 20 to 38, a nonsignificant change.

Germline V gene lookup returns CDR1 SGHNT and CDR2 YENEEA. CDR3 length equals 14 residues. Germline trimming cut 5 bases from V and 7 bases from J; bases unmatched to any gene: 7. The treatment: roughly 11-day PBMC culture with coronavirus spike peptide pools or control peptides (ViraFEST assay). About this clonotype: Its antigen is as yet unknown.

The Oncomine TCR Beta short-read assay generated sequence data from the DNA of cultured CD4+ T cells. Via MiXCR, TCRdb re-called the PCR reads, giving one row per CDR3 protein. The table shows approximately 8,700 distinct CDR3 sequences, with roughly three fifths occurring only once. The V call is TRBV11-3, the J call TRBJ2-3; TRBD1 aligns across 9 bases. The TCR comes from a human donor who had recovered from COVID-19. Sequences were obtained from CD4+ T cells from blood, cultured in vitro. The CDR3 nucleotides are TGTGCCAGCAGCCCAGGGACAGGGTCGAATACGCAGTATTTT. It yields the protein CASSPGTGSNTQYF.